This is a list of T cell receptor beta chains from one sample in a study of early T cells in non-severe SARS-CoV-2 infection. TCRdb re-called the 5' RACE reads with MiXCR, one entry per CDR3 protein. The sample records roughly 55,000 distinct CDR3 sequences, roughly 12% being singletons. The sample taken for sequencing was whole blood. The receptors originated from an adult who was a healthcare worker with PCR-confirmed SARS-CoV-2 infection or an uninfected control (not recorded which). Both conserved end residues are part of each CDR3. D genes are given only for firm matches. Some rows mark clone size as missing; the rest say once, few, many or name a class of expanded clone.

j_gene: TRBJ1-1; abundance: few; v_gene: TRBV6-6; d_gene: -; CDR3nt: TGTGCCAGCAGTTCAGAGCGTGTTATGAACACTGAAGTTTTCTTT; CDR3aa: CASSSERVMNTEVFF
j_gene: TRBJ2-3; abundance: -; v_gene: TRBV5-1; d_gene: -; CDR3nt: TGCGCCAGCAGCTTAATAGGAAGGGATACGCAGTATTTT; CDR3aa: CASSLIGRDTQYF
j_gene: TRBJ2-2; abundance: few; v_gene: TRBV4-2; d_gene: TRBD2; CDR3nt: TGTGCCAGCAGCCGGCAGACTGGACTAGCGTATACCGGGGAGCTGTTTTTT; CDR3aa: CASSRQTGLAYTGELFF
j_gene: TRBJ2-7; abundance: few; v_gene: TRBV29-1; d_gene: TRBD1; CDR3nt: TGCAGCTTACCTCCGGGACAGGGAGGCGAGCAGTACTTC; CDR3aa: CSLPPGQGGEQYF
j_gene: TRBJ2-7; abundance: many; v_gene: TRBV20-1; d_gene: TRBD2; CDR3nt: TGCAGTGCTAGAGACCGAGCGGGAATCCACGAGCAGTACTTC; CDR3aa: CSARDRAGIHEQYF
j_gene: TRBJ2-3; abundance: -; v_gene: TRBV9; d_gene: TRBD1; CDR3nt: TGTGCCAGCAGCGCCCCTCGGGACAGCGGAGATACGCAGTATTTT; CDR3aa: CASSAPRDSGDTQYF
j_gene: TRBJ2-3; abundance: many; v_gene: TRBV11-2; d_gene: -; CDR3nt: TGTGCCAGCAGCTTAGATTCCCCAGATACGCAGTATTTT; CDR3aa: CASSLDSPDTQYF
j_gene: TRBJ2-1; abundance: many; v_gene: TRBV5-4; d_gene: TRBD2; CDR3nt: TGTGCCAGCAGCATTAGCGGGGGCCACTACAATGAGCAGTTCTTC; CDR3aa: CASSISGGHYNEQFF
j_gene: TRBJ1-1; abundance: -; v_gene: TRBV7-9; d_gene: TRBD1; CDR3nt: TGTGCCAGCAGCTCCCCGACAGGGGGTGAAGCTTTCTTT; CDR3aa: CASSSPTGGEAFF
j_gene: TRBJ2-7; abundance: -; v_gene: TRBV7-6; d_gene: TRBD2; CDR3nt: TGTGCCAGCAGCTCGCCACTAGCGGGAGGGCCCTACGAGCAGTACTTC; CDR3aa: CASSSPLAGGPYEQYF
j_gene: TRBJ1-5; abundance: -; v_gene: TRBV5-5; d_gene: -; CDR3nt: TGTGCCAGCAGCCTGTACAGGGACAATCAGCCCCAGCATTTT; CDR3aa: CASSLYRDNQPQHF
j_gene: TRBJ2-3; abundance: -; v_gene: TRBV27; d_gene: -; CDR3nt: TGTGCCAGCACTCAGGGACGCTCGGGCACAGATACGCAGTATTTT; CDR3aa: CASTQGRSGTDTQYF
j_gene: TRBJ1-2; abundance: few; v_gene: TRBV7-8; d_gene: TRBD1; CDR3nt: TGTGCCAGCAGCTTACCGGGGGGACAGGTCGGCTATGGCTACACCTTC; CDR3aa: CASSLPGGQVGYGYTF
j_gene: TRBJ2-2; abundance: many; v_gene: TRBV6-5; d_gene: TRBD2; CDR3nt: TGTGCCAGCAGTTACGAGGCGGGGGGGCCGAGCACCGGGGAGCTGTTTTTT; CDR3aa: CASSYEAGGPSTGELFF
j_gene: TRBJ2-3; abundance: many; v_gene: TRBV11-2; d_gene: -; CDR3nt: TGTGCCAGCAGCTTGTTATTGACAGGCAGCACAGATACGCAGTATTTT; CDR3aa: CASSLLLTGSTDTQYF
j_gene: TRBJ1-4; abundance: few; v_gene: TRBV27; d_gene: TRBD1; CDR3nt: TGTGCCAGCAGAAGACAGGGAAGGGCCACTAATGAAAAACTGTTTTTT; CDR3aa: CASRRQGRATNEKLFF
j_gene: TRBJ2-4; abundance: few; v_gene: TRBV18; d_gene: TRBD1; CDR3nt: TGTGCCAGCTCACCAGCCCCCCAGGGGGCGAGGGACATTCAGTACTTC; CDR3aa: CASSPAPQGARDIQYF
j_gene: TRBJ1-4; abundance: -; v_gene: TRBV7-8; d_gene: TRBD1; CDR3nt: TGTGCCAGCAGCTTAGCGGCGACAGGGGGGGTAACTAATGAAAAACTGTTTTTT; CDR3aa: CASSLAATGGVTNEKLFF
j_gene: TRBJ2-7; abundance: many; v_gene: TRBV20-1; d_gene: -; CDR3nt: TGCAGTGCTAGTAATGTTGGGAGCTCCTACGAGCAGTACTTC; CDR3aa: CSASNVGSSYEQYF
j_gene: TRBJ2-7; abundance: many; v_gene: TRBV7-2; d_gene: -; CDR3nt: TGTGCCAGCAGCCGTAACTACGAGCAGTACTTC; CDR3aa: CASSRNYEQYF
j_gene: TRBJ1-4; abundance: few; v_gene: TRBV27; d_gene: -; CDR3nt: TGTGCCATCATCGCGACAGTCGGATGGCCGGAAAAACTGTTTTTT; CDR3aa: CAIIATVGWPEKLFF
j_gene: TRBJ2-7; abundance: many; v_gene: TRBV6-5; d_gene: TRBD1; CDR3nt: TGTGCCAGCCCTCCGGGACAGGGGACCCAGCAGTACTTC; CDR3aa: CASPPGQGTQQYF
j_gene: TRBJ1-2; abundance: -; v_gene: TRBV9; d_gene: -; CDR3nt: TGTGCCAGCAGCGGGAGCGAAAGCTATGGCTACACCTTC; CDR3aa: CASSGSESYGYTF
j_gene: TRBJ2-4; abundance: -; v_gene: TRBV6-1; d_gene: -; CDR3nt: TGTGCCAGCAGTGAAGAGTCGGGGCTGAAGGGATCCAAAAACATTCAGTACTTC; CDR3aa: CASSEESGLKGSKNIQYF
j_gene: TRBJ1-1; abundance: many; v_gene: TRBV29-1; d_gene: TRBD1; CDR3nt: TGCAGCGTTGAAGATGGCAGGGGGGCTTTCTTT; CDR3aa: CSVEDGRGAFF
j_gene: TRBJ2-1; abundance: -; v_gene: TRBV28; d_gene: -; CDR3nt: TGTGCCAGCAGTCCCGGGGGCTTCCTCTACAATGAGCAGTTCTTC; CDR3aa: CASSPGGFLYNEQFF
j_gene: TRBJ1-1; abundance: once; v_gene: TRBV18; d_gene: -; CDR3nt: TGTGCCAGCTCACCATTGGCAGGGACCACTGAAGCTTTCTTT; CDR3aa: CASSPLAGTTEAFF